These 14 T cell receptor beta chains were sequenced from one sample in a study of blood T cell repertoires in COVID-19. TCRdb's table, derived via immunoSEQ multiplex PCR, lists solely in-frame clones and lacks some. The table lists 43,000 or so clones, more than 90% of them singletons. Input material: peripheral blood. Source of these receptors: a human donor in a cohort sampled during active COVID-19.

This rearrangement joins TRBV9 to TRBJ2-1; D is undetermined. In germline, CDR1 is SGDLS, CDR2 YYNGEE. The CDR3 is 13 residues long. Trimming stripped 3 bases from V and 5 bases from J, with 9 bases between. CDR3 nucleotide sequence: TGTGCCAGCAGCGCGCGAGTTAACAATGAGCAGTTCTTC. It encodes CASSARVNNEQFF.

This chain joins TRBV5-1 and TRBJ2-1; the match to TRBD1 covers 7 bases. Germline trimming cut 0 bases from V and 6 bases from J; bases unmatched to any gene: 6. CDR1 and CDR2 from the germline V gene are SGHRS and YFSETQ. The CDR3 is 15 amino acids. CDR3 sequence (DNA): TGCGCCAGCAGCTTGGGACAGGGTTTTATCAATGAGCAGTTCTTC. Residues: CASSLGQGFINEQFF.

The CDR3 DNA reads TGCGCCAGCAGCCATCCAGGGGGGATAGGCGGGGACGAGCAGTACTTC. Protein: CASSHPGGIGGDEQYF. The chain joins TRBV4-1 to TRBJ2-7; D is perhaps TRBD1 (7 bases). The V and J ends lost 3 bases and 5 bases respectively, with 20 bases between them. The germline gives CDR1 MGHRA, CDR2 YSYEKL. The CDR3 sequence is 16 residues long.

This rearrangement joins TRBV7-9 to TRBJ2-1, with 12 bases aligning to TRBD2. The CDR3 length is 16 residues. Germline V CDR1 and CDR2: SEHNR, FQNEAQ (reference sequence). The V segment lost 5 bases and the J segment 4 bases; nucleotides outside the gene matches: 6. CDR3 coding DNA: TGTGCCAGCAGCAAAAAACTAGCGGGAGGATACAATGAGCAGTTCTTC. Translating it yields CASSKKLAGGYNEQFF.

This chain links TRBV6-6 with TRBJ2-7; D gene uncertain. V was clipped by 6 bases and J by 4 bases, with 13 bases between them. CDR3 length equals 13 residues. Germline V gene lookup returns CDR1 MNHNY and CDR2 SVGAGI (reference sequence). The CDR3 DNA is TGTGCCAGCAGCAAACAGAGAGAATACGAGCAGTACTTC. It encodes CASSKQREYEQYF.

This chain links TRBV7-8 with TRBJ2-5; 9 bases are a match to TRBD1. Germline CDR1 SGHVS, CDR2 FQNEAQ. The CDR3 spans 17 residues. The V segment lost 4 bases and the J segment 3 bases; nucleotides outside the gene matches: 12. The CDR3 DNA is TGTGCCAGCAGCTACAGGGCGGGGACAGGGAGGGAAGAGACCCAGTACTTC. This codes for CASSYRAGTGREETQYF.

This sequence joins TRBV7-3 and TRBJ2-1, with TRBD2 matching 7 bases. Germline CDR1 and CDR2: SGHTA and FQGTGA. With V trimmed by 0 bases and J by 8 bases, 4 bases remained unmatched. This CDR3 comprises 14 residues. CDR3 bases: TGTGCCAGCAGCTTAACGTGGGGGGGAGATGAGCAGTTCTTC. This gives the protein CASSLTWGGDEQFF.

The chain recombines TRBV6-1 with TRBJ2-1; 8 bases line up with TRBD1. CDR3 size: 14 residues. Trimming took 6 bases from V and 8 from J; bases not matched to a gene: 9. The germline CDR1 and CDR2 sequences are MNHNS and SASEGT. This chain's CDR3 is CASRRGQGLDEQFF. The CDR3 DNA reads TGTGCCAGCAGACGAGGACAGGGTCTCGATGAGCAGTTCTTC.

The V call is TRBV2, the J call TRBJ2-1; 7 positions agree with TRBD1. Germline V gene sequence: CDR1 SNHLY, CDR2 FYNNEI. CDR3 length equals 14 residues. J lost 9 bases, V lost 9 bases, and 14 bases had no gene match. The CDR3 coding sequence is TGTGCCAGTCGGGACAGAGTGATTTTGGGTGAGCAGTTCTTC. Amino acids: CASRDRVILGEQFF.

The J gene is TRBJ1-2, the V gene TRBV3-1 (or the pseudogene TRBV3-2); D is ambiguous. Germline CDR1 is LGHDT and CDR2 is YNNKEL (reference sequence). The CDR3 is 12 amino acids. The V and J ends lost 0 bases and 7 bases respectively, with 6 bases between them. CDR3 in DNA: TGTGCCAGCAGCCAAGAAATTAGTGGCTACACCTTC. Translated, it gives CASSQEISGYTF.

The chain has TRBV29-1 and TRBJ1-5; TRBD1 matches at 7 bases. V shed 6 bases and J 4 bases; nucleotides not matched to a gene: 9. The CDR3 consists of 14 residues. Germline V gene lookup returns CDR1 SQVTM and CDR2 ANQGSEA. CDR3 sequence reads: CSVRGTDPNQPQHF. The CDR3 nucleotides read TGCAGCGTCCGAGGGACAGACCCTAATCAGCCCCAGCATTTT.

The V call is TRBV6-5, the J call TRBJ2-1, with 15 bases aligning to TRBD2. The CDR3 is 14 amino acids. Germline trimming cut 10 bases from V and 7 bases from J; bases unmatched to any gene: 5. Germline CDR1 is MNHEY and CDR2 is SVGAGI. The DNA for the CDR3 is TGTGCCACCTCCGGGACTAGCGGGAGGAATGAGCAGTTCTTC. Residues: CATSGTSGRNEQFF.

The chain is built from TRBV16 and TRBJ2-4; D is ambiguous. With 4 bases removed from V and 0 bases from J, the gap between germline ends came to 7 bases. Per the germline V gene, CDR1 is KGHSY and CDR2 is FQNENV. CDR3 length equals 14 residues. The CDR3 coding sequence is TGTGCCAGCAGCCTCCAACTAGCCAAAAACATTCAGTACTTC. Protein sequence: CASSLQLAKNIQYF.

The chain has TRBV9 and TRBJ2-2; TRBD1 matches at 10 bases. V lost 3 bases, J lost 4 bases, and 6 bases stayed unmatched. Germline assignment: CDR1 SGDLS and CDR2 YYNGEE. The CDR3 contains 16 residues. CDR3 sequence: CASSARQGAGTGELFF. CDR3 DNA: TGTGCCAGCAGCGCCCGACAGGGGGCAGGCACCGGGGAGCTGTTTTTT.